Below are 11 T cell receptor beta chains sequenced from a single sample in a study of cytomegalovirus exposure and HLA in healthy donors. The assay was immunoSEQ multiplex PCR, and TCRdb's table has in-frame clones only and misses some. The profile shows some 200,000 clones, about 80% of them singletons. Sequencing was done on a sample of PBMCs. The source of these receptors is a woman aged 18-30 years in good health and CMV-seropositive.

In DNA, the CDR3 is TGCGCCAGCAGCTATGACAGGGGGTATTTGAACACTGAAGCTTTCTTT. This codes for CASSYDRGYLNTEAFF. J is TRBJ1-1 and V is TRBV5-1; TRBD1 agrees at 9 bases. This CDR3 region has 16 residues. Germline values: CDR1 SGHRS, CDR2 YFSETQ. J lost 0 bases, V lost 3 bases, and 6 bases had no gene match.

This rearrangement joins TRBV5-1 to TRBJ2-5; D may be TRBD1 (6 bases). This CDR3 is 15 amino acids long. The V end lost 8 bases, the J end lost 4 bases, and 21 bases lay between the germline ends. Germline CDR1 and CDR2: SGHRS and YFSETQ. For the CDR3, the DNA is TGCGCCAGTGCGGCAGGGGAGCCGAAACGAGAGACCCAGTACTTC. Residues: CASAAGEPKRETQYF.

This chain links TRBV20-1 with TRBJ1-1; no reliable D call. The CDR3 covers 8 residues. Germline CDR1 DFQATT, CDR2 SNEGSKA (reference sequence). V was clipped by 3 bases and J by 9 bases, with 2 bases between them. The CDR3 nucleotides are TGCAGTGCTAGTAAAGCTTTCTTT. Encoded protein: CSASKAFF.

The rearrangement links TRBV2 to TRBJ2-2; D is unresolved. CDR1 and CDR2 from the germline V gene are SNHLY and FYNNEI. Trimming removed 3 bases from V and 6 bases from J, with 8 bases in between. The CDR3 totals 13 residues. The CDR3 loop is CASSDISPGELFF. The CDR3 bases are TGTGCCAGCAGTGATATTAGTCCCGGGGAGCTGTTTTTT.

With regard to this clone: This same CDR3 is encoded by further DNA sequences in the sample. V is TRBV7-9 and J is TRBJ2-1; TRBD2 is a possible D gene (6 bases). CDR3 length: 14 residues. V gave up 0 bases and J gave up 4 bases, with 7 bases separating them. The germline V gene has CDR1 SEHNR and CDR2 FQNEAQ (reference sequence). The CDR3 is CASSLAGTYNEQFF. As DNA, the CDR3 is TGTGCCAGCAGCTTAGCGGGGACTTACAATGAGCAGTTCTTC.

This chain connects TRBV27 to TRBJ2-7; weak D call: TRBD2 (5 bases). Germline loops: CDR1 MNHEY, CDR2 SMNVEV (reference sequence). Trimming removed 5 bases from V and 7 bases from J, with 18 bases in between. The CDR3 loop spans 14 amino acids. CDR3 bases: TGTGCCAGCAGTCCGGGATACGGGCGTTATGAGCAGTACTTC. Translation gives CASSPGYGRYEQYF.

V is TRBV13 and J is TRBJ2-7; 7 nucleotides align to TRBD1. The germline V gene has CDR1 PRHDT and CDR2 FYEKMQ (reference sequence). With V trimmed by 1 base and J by 4 bases, 4 bases remained unmatched. CDR3 length: 14 residues. CDR3 bases: TGTGCCAGCAGCTTAGAGGGGGCACGGTACGAGCAGTACTTC. It encodes CASSLEGARYEQYF.

The chain couples TRBV6-5 to TRBJ1-4, with unresolved D. Trimming took off 5 bases at V and 0 bases at J, with 7 bases between the two ends. The CDR3 consists of 14 residues. Looked up from germline, CDR1 is MNHEY and CDR2 is SVGAGI. The CDR3 reads CASSLLATNEKLFF. The CDR3 bases are TGTGCCAGCAGTCTTCTAGCAACTAATGAAAAACTGTTTTTT.

V is TRBV7-9 and J is TRBJ1-1; weak D call: TRBD1 (5 bases). Germline V lookup: CDR1 SEHNR, CDR2 FQNEAQ (reference sequence). Trimming left V 9 bases short and J 3 bases short, with 14 bases between. The CDR3 consists of 13 residues. DNA for the CDR3: TGTGCCAGTCACGGAGGGGTGGACACTGAAGCTTTCTTT. Translating it yields CASHGGVDTEAFF.

This clone was counted a single time. The chain couples TRBV19 to TRBJ1-1; D is ambiguous. Germline V gene lookup returns CDR1 LNHDA and CDR2 SQIVND (reference sequence). The CDR3 covers 13 residues. The V and J ends lost 8 bases and 1 base respectively, with 11 bases between them. The CDR3 sequence: CASQVVGNTEAFF. The CDR3 nucleotides are TGTGCCAGTCAAGTCGTCGGGAACACTGAAGCTTTCTTT.

The chain carries TRBV18 and TRBJ1-1; TRBD1 matches 9 bases. Trimming at V came to 1 base and at J to 4 bases, leaving 10 bases not matched to a gene. Germline CDR1 KGHSH, CDR2 LQKENI. This CDR3 has 17 amino acids. CDR3 amino acids: CASSPRGQGGIGTEAFF. In DNA, the CDR3 is TGTGCCAGCTCACCACGGGGACAGGGTGGAATCGGCACTGAAGCTTTCTTT.